This TCR beta chain was identified during a study of CD8 T cells in ankylosing spondylitis. The CDR3 contains 16 residues. The ends were cut back, 1 base at V and 0 bases at J, with 10 bases in the middle. The germline V gene encodes CDR1 MGHDK and CDR2 SYGVNS. With regard to this clonotype: Its antigen is currently unknown.

Findings and limits, study-wide: A TCR beta motif made of about eight highly homologous variants seemed typical of ankylosing spondylitis blood.

MiXCR, run by TCRdb on the 5' RACE reads, gives a single entry per CDR3 protein. The table shows 700,000 or so distinct CDR3 sequences, with 19% occurring only once. The sample consisted of blood, either unsorted or a sorted T cell fraction (not recorded which). This clonotype originated in a male donor with ankylosing spondylitis. The chain employs TRBV25-1 and TRBJ1-3; weak D call: TRBD1 (5 bases). The CDR3 here is CASSELRGASGNTIYF. In nucleotides, the CDR3 is TGTGCCAGCAGTGAATTGAGGGGCGCCTCTGGAAACACCATATATTTT.